The entry that follows covers one TCR beta chain sequence. These data are taken from a study of PD-L1 blockade in urothelial cancer. As for the study in general: Analyzed time points were 3 weeks (second dose) and 6 weeks after therapy began. Blood samples contained a median around 130,000 T cells.

Clones were sequenced by immunoSEQ multiplex PCR, and TCRdb holds only the in-frame ones, with some missing. The repertoire consists of roughly 16,000 clones, with approximately 90% occurring once and the leading ten covering less than 6.5%. The V gene's germline CDR1 is MNHEY and CDR2 SVGAGI. The CDR3 is 12 residues long. Trimming took off 5 bases at V and 9 bases at J, with 13 bases between the two ends. The chain recombines TRBV6-5 with TRBJ2-5; D might be TRBD2 (5 bases). This receptor was identified in a man aged 50 to 60 with urothelial cancer. The specimen was PBMCs, collected around atezolizumab (anti-PD-L1) treatment. CDR3: CASSDTQRSQYF. CDR3 sequence (DNA): TGTGCCAGCAGTGACACCCAGCGGTCCCAGTACTTC.